The rows below give T cell receptor beta chains drawn from one sample of a study of CD8+ T cells in alopecia areata. The table came from immunoSEQ multiplex PCR; TCRdb's copy has only in-frame clones and leaves some out. The sample yields about 110,000 clones, around three fifths seen once. Material: CD8+ T cells sorted from blood, obtained at week 24, from a patient treated with tofacitinib. The source is a human donor with alopecia areata. Each CDR3 is given with its conserved first and last residue. Only part of the rows carry a size: once, few, many, or a class if the clone is expanded.

few	TRBV6-5	TRBJ2-7	CASSYSRSGTYEQYF
.	TRBV2	TRBJ2-7	CASSDFRDSTYEQYF
few	TRBV10-3	TRBJ2-3	CAISDDSSGGATDTQYF
.	TRBV7-2	TRBJ2-3	CASSLVVRGEAGDTQYF
few	TRBV23-1	TRBJ1-5	CASSQSFETGWGQPQHF
few	TRBV30	TRBJ2-1	CAWCRGAGYNEQFF
.	TRBV27	TRBJ2-7	CASSLSPGTSEYEQYF
.	TRBV7-9	TRBJ1-5	CASSSPYSNQPQHF
.	TRBV19	TRBJ2-7	CASSDSGTGIDEQYF
.	TRBV30	TRBJ1-5	CAWSVIGDQPQHF
.	TRBV30	TRBJ1-2	CAWSSIGQGANYGYTF
.	TRBV7-9	TRBJ1-1	CASSQESRTEAFF
.	TRBV5-6	TRBJ2-1	CASSLTGTGIYNEQFF
.	TRBV7-9	TRBJ2-5	CASSLARGAETQYF
few	TRBV27	TRBJ2-7	CASSPSDRFYYEQYF
.	TRBV7-9	TRBJ1-3	CASRWDLGNINF
few	TRBV15	TRBJ2-4	CATSSGEGTQYF
.	TRBV29-1	TRBJ2-7	CSVPGAGGDEQYF
.	TRBV7-2	TRBJ1-1	CASSLDLYGGNTEAFF
.	TRBV30	TRBJ2-1	CAWRDRVFYEQFF
few	TRBV13	TRBJ2-7	CASSGAVVYEQYF
.	TRBV30	TRBJ2-5	CAWSVLGGPGETQYF
.	TRBV27	TRBJ2-1	CASTLLAGGKEQFF
.	TRBV14	TRBJ2-1	CASSKTGGTYNEQFF
.	TRBV7-9	TRBJ1-1	CASGGAIGAFF
.	TRBV27	TRBJ2-7	CASSTGLEQYF
.	TRBV29-1	TRBJ1-6	CSAPRGDGNSPLHF